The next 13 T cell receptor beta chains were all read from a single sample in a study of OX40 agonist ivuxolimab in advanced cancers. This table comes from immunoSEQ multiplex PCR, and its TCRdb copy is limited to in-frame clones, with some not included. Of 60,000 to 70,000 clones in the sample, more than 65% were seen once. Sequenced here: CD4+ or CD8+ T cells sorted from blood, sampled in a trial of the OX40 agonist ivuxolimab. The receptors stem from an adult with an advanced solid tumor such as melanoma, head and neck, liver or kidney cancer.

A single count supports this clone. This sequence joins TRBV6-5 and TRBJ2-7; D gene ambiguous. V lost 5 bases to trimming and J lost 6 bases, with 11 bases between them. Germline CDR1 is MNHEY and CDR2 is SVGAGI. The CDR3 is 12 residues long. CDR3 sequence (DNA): TGTGCCAGCAGTCGACAAGGTGGCGAGCAGTACTTC. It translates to CASSRQGGEQYF.

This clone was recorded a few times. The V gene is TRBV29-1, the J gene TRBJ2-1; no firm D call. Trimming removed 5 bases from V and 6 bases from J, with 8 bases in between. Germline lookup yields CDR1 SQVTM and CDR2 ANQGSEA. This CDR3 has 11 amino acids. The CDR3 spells CSVPASNEQFF. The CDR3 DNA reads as TGCAGCGTTCCGGCTTCCAATGAGCAGTTCTTC.

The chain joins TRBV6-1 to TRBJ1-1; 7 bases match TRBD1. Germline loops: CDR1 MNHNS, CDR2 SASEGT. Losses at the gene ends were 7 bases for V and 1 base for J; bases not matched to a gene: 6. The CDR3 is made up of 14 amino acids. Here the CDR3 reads CASNPYRGNTEAFF. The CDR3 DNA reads TGTGCCAGCAACCCCTACAGGGGGAACACTGAAGCTTTCTTT.

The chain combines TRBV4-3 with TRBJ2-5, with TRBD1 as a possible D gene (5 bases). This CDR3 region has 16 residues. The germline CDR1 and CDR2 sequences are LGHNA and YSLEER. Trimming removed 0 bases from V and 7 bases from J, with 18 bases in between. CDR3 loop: CASSQEGRPITGTQYF. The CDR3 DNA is TGCGCCAGCAGCCAAGAGGGAAGACCTATCACAGGGACCCAGTACTTC.

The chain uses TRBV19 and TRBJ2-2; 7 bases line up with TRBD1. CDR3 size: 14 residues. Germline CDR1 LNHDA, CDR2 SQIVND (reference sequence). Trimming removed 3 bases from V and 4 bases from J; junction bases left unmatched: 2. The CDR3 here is CASSMTGSTGELFF. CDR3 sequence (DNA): TGTGCCAGTAGTATGACAGGGAGCACCGGGGAGCTGTTTTTT.

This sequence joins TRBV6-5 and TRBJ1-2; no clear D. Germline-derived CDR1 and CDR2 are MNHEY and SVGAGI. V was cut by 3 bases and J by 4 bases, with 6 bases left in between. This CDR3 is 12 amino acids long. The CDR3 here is CASSYWGYGYTF. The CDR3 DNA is TGTGCCAGCAGTTATTGGGGCTATGGCTACACCTTC.

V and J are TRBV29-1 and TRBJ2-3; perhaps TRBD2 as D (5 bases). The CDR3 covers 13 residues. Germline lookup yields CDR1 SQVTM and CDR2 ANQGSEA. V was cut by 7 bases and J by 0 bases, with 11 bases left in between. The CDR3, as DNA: TGCAGCGCCCTAGCCCTTAGCACAGATACGCAGTATTTT. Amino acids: CSALALSTDTQYF.

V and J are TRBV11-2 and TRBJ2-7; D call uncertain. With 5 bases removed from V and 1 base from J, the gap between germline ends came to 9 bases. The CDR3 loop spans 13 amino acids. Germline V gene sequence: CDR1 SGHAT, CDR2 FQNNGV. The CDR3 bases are TGTGCCAGCAGCCGCAGCATTTCCTACGAGCAGTACTTC. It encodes CASSRSISYEQYF.

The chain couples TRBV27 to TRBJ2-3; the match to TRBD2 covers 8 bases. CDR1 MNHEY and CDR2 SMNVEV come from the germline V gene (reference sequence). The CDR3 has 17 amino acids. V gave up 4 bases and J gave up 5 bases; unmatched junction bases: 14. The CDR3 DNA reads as TGTGCCAGCAGTTCAAAAGGCGGGGGGAGCCGGTTAGATACGCAGTATTTT. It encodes CASSSKGGGSRLDTQYF.

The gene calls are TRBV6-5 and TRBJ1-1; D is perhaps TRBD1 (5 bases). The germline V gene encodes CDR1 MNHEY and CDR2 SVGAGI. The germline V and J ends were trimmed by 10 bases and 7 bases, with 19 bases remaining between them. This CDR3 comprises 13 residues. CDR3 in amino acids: CATTRDPMGEAFF. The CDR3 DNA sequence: TGTGCCACCACCCGGGACCCAATGGGTGAAGCTTTCTTT.

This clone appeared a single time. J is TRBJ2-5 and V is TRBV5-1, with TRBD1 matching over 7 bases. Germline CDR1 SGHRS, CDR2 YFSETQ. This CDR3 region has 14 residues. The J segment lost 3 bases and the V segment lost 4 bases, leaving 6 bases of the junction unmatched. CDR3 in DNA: TGCGCCAGCAGCAGGGGCGACAGGGAAGAGACCCAGTACTTC. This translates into CASSRGDREETQYF.

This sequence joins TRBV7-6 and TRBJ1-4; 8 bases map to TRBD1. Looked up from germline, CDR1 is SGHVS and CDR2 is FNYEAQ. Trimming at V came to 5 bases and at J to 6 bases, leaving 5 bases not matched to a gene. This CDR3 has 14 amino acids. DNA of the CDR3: TGTGCCAGCAGCCTGACAGGGGCGGATGAAAAACTGTTTTTT. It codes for CASSLTGADEKLFF.

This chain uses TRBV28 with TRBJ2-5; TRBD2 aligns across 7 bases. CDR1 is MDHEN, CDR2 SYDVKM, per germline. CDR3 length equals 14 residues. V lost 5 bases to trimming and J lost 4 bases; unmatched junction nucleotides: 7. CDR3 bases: TGTGCCAGCAGTGATAGGGGAGGGCGAGAGACCCAGTACTTC. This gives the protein CASSDRGGRETQYF.